Presented here are 16 T cell receptor beta chains from one specimen sequenced in a study of radiation and T cells in renal cell carcinoma. The repertoire was sequenced with immunoSEQ multiplex PCR; TCRdb's copy has only in-frame clones and lacks some. Altogether some 120,000 clones are present, about 81% being singletons, with the ten largest covering over 1.5%. Time point in this sample: blood 2 weeks post-SBRT. The treatment is: 15 Gy SBRT to primary tumor, nephrectomy 4 weeks later. Here the sequenced sample was blood, taken from a patient whose treatment included radiotherapy and nephrectomy. Source of these receptors: a woman aged 55-70 years with renal cell carcinoma.

V gene TRBV29-1 combines with J gene TRBJ2-5; D is possibly TRBD1 (5 bases). The J call may be incorrect, as the DNA end agrees better with TRBJ2-7. The CDR3 has 12 residues. Germline V CDR1 and CDR2: SQVTM, ANQGSEA. The chain's CDR3 is CSVESRDYEQYF. The DNA of the CDR3 is TGCAGCGTTGAATCCAGGGACTACGAGCAGTACTTC.

This clone was found once. This chain links TRBV5-4 with TRBJ2-3; 10 nucleotides agree with TRBD1. The CDR3 spans 14 residues. CDR1 SGHNT and CDR2 YYREEE come from the germline V gene (reference sequence). Trimming took 4 bases from V and 4 from J; bases not matched to a gene: 3. The CDR3 reads CASSRQGAPDTQYF. Written as DNA, the CDR3 is TGTGCCAGCAGCCGACAGGGGGCTCCAGATACGCAGTATTTT.

The chain recombines TRBV19 with TRBJ1-4; 7 bases are a match to TRBD1. CDR1 and CDR2 from the germline V gene are LNHDA and SQIVND (reference sequence). This CDR3 has 17 residues. V was clipped by 4 bases and J by 0 bases; unmatched bases: 8. CDR3 in amino acids: CASSTSGTAATNEKLFF. The CDR3 nucleotides are TGTGCCAGTAGTACTTCCGGGACAGCCGCAACTAATGAAAAACTGTTTTTT.

In this sample, this clone turned up once. The chain combines TRBV5-6 with TRBJ2-2; 8 nucleotides line up with TRBD1. With V trimmed by 1 base and J by 4 bases, 6 bases remained unmatched. CDR1 and CDR2 from the germline V gene are SGHDT and YYEEEE. The CDR3 is 16 residues long. The CDR3 region is CASSLIRDRTTGELFF. The CDR3 region has the DNA TGTGCCAGCAGCTTGATTCGGGACAGGACCACCGGGGAGCTGTTTTTT. Together with reference TRBV5-6 and TRBJ2-2, the CDR3 gives the full variable domain: DAGVTQSPTHLIKTRGQQVTLRCSPKSGHDTVSWYQQALGQGPQFIFQYYEEEERQRGNFPDRFSGHQFPNYSSELNVNALLLGDSALYLCASSLIRDRTTGELFFGEGSRLTVL.

In its sample, this clone was seen a few times. The J gene is TRBJ2-2, the V gene TRBV2; D is possibly TRBD2 (6 bases). Per germline, CDR1 SNHLY and CDR2 FYNNEI. V was cut by 3 bases and J by 7 bases, with 12 bases left in between. This CDR3 has 14 amino acids. The CDR3 loop reads CASSDFPGDGELFF. CDR3 nucleotide sequence: TGTGCCAGCAGTGATTTTCCGGGGGACGGGGAGCTGTTTTTT.

This clone appeared a few times. The chain uses TRBV10-2 and TRBJ2-7; D possibly corresponds to TRBD2 (6 bases). Looked up from germline, CDR1 is WSHSY and CDR2 is SAAADI. V shed 2 bases and J shed 2 bases, with 13 bases lying between them. The CDR3 spans 15 residues. CDR3 sequence: CASSEKGGTPYEQYF. CDR3 nucleotide sequence: TGCGCCAGCAGTGAGAAGGGCGGGACCCCCTACGAGCAGTACTTC.

Here the CDR3 reads CAWRRGRETQYF. As DNA, the CDR3 is TGTGCCTGGAGGCGGGGAAGAGAGACCCAGTACTTC. The J gene is TRBJ2-5, the V gene TRBV30; possible D gene TRBD2, 6 bases. Germline CDR1 is GTSNPN and CDR2 is SVGIG (reference sequence). V lost 3 bases and J lost 4, with 9 bases in between. The CDR3 runs 12 residues.

This chain joins TRBV27 and TRBJ1-5; D is possibly TRBD1 (6 bases). Looked up from germline, CDR1 is MNHEY and CDR2 is SMNVEV (reference sequence). With 5 bases removed from V and 5 bases from J, the gap between germline ends came to 13 bases. The CDR3 loop spans 14 amino acids. In DNA form, the CDR3 reads TGTGCCAGCAGTCCACAGGGAGGGGATCAGCCCCAGCATTTT. Its protein is CASSPQGGDQPQHF.

The V and J genes are TRBV6-5 and TRBJ2-7; D might be TRBD1 (6 bases). CDR1 MNHEY and CDR2 SVGAGI come from the germline V gene. This CDR3 comprises 12 residues. With 8 bases removed from V and 3 bases from J, the gap between germline ends came to 11 bases. The CDR3 DNA is TGTGCCAGCTTTTCACAGGGCTACGAGCAGTACTTC. Protein sequence: CASFSQGYEQYF.

V usage is TRBV5-6 and J usage is TRBJ2-2; 8 positions match TRBD1. Trimming took 4 bases from V and 0 from J; bases not matched to a gene: 8. The CDR3 has 17 residues. Germline V gives CDR1 SGHDT, CDR2 YYEEEE. CDR3 in amino acids: CASSPTGAYSNTGELFF. The CDR3 DNA follows: TGTGCCAGCAGCCCGACAGGGGCCTACTCGAACACCGGGGAGCTGTTTTTT.

A few counts support this clone. The chain couples TRBV11-2 to TRBJ2-7, with 13 bases lining up with TRBD2. Germline values: CDR1 SGHAT, CDR2 FQNNGV. V dropped 5 bases and J dropped 11; count of bases not matched to a gene: 15. The CDR3 is made up of 16 amino acids. This CDR3 is CASSAKPGLAGPWEYF. The CDR3 DNA reads TGTGCCAGCAGCGCAAAACCGGGACTAGCGGGGCCCTGGGAGTACTTC.

This rearrangement joins TRBV18 to TRBJ2-5; D is possibly TRBD1 (6 bases). V was cut by 0 bases and J by 5 bases, with 10 bases left in between. There are 14 residues in the CDR3. Germline V gives CDR1 KGHSH, CDR2 LQKENI. CDR3 coding DNA: TGTGCCAGCTCACCACCTGGGGGCGCCGAGACCCAGTACTTC. Protein: CASSPPGGAETQYF.

The chain uses TRBV5-5 and TRBJ2-1; D not certain. The CDR3 covers 15 residues. V lost 4 bases, J lost 2 bases, and 13 bases lay in between. The germline gives CDR1 SGHKS, CDR2 YYEKEE (reference sequence). Here the CDR3 DNA reads TGTGCCAGCAGCCGTCCGGACGCCGCCTACAATGAGCAGTTCTTC. This translates into CASSRPDAAYNEQFF.

This chain links TRBV4-3 with TRBJ2-3; D not resolved. CDR1 is LGHNA and CDR2 is YSLEER in the germline V gene. This CDR3 region has 14 residues. V was clipped by 1 base and J by 2 bases, with 7 bases between them. The CDR3 reads CASSQVTTTDTQYF. The CDR3 coding sequence is TGCGCCAGCAGCCAAGTTACTACCACAGATACGCAGTATTTT.

This clone was picked up one time. V and J are TRBV29-1 and TRBJ1-2; D is unclear. Between the trimmed V and J ends, which lost 2 bases and 2 bases, there was a span of 9 bases. Germline-derived CDR1 and CDR2 are SQVTM and ANQGSEA. The CDR3 has 13 residues. For the CDR3, the DNA is TGCAGCGTTGAAAGTCTCAGCAACTATGGCTACACCTTC. Translating it yields CSVESLSNYGYTF.

The chain joins TRBV6-1 to TRBJ2-6, with D possibly TRBD1 on 6 matching bases. The CDR3 spans 12 residues. Germline loops: CDR1 MNHNS, CDR2 SASEGT. Trimming shortened V by 6 bases and J by 14 bases, and 14 bases separated the two germline ends. CDR3: CASRPNGDILTF. In nucleotides, the CDR3 is TGTGCCAGCAGACCTAATGGGGACATCCTGACTTTC.